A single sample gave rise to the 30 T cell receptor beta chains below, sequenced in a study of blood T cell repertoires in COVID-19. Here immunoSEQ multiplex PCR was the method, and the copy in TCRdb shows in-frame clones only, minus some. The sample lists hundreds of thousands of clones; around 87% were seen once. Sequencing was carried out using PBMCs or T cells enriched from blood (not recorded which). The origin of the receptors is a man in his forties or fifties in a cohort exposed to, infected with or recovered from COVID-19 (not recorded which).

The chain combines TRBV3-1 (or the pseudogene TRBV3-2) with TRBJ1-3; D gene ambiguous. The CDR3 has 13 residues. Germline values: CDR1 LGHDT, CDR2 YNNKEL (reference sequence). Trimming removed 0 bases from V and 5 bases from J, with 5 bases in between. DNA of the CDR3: TGTGCCAGCAGCCAAGAGCGCAGAAACACCATATATTTT. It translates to CASSQERRNTIYF.

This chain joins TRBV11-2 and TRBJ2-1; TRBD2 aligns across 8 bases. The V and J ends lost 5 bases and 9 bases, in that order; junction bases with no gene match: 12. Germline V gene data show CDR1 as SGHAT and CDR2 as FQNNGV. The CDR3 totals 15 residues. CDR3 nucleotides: TGTGCCAGCAGCCCCGACGGTAGCGGGACCTTTGAGCAGTTCTTC. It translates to CASSPDGSGTFEQFF.

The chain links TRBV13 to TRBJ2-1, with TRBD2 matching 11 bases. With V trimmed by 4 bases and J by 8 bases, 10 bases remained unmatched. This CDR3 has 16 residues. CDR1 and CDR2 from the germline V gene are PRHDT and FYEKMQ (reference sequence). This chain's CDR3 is CASSSIPTSGGDEQFF. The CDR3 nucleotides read TGTGCCAGCAGCTCGATACCAACTAGCGGGGGCGATGAGCAGTTCTTC.

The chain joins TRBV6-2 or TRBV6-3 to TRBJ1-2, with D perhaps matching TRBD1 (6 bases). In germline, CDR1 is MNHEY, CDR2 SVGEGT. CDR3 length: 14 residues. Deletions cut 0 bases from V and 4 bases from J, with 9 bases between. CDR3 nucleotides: TGTGCCAGCAGTTACTCTTCAGGGGCCTATGGCTACACCTTC. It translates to CASSYSSGAYGYTF.

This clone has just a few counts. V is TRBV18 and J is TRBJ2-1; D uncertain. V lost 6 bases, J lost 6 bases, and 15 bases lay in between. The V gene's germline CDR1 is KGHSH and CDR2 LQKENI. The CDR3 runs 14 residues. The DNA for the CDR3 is TGTGCCAGCTCTCCTACAGTCGACGCCAATGAGCAGTTCTTC. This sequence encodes CASSPTVDANEQFF.

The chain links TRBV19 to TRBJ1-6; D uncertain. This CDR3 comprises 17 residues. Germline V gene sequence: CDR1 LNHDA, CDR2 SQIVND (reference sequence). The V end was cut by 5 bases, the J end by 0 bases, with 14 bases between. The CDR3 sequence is CASSRGRRSSYNSPLHF. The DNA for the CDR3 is TGTGCCAGTAGTCGAGGACGGAGGAGCTCCTATAATTCACCCCTCCACTTT.

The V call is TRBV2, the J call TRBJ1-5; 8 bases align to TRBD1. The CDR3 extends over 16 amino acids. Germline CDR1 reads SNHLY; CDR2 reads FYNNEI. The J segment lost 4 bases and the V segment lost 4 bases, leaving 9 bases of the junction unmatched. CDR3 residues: CASSADRGIANQPQHF. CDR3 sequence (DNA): TGTGCCAGCAGTGCCGACAGGGGTATTGCGAATCAGCCCCAGCATTTT. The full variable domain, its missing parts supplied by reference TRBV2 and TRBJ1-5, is EPEVTQTPSHQVTQMGQEVILRCVPISNHLYFYWYRQILGQKVEFLVSFYNNEISEKSEIFDDQFSVERPDGSNFTLKIRSTKLEDSAMYFCASSADRGIANQPQHFGDGTRLSIL.

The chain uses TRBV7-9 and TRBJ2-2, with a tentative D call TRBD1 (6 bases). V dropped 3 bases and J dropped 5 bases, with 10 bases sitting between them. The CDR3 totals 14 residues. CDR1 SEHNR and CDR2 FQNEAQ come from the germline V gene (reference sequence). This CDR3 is CASSLDSYTGELFF. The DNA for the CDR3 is TGTGCCAGCAGCTTGGACAGTTATACCGGGGAGCTGTTTTTT.

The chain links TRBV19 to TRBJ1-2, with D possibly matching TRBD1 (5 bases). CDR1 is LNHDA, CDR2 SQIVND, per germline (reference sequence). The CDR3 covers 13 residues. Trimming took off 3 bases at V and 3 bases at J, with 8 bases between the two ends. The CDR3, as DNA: TGTGCCAGTAGTATTGGGGCGCACTATGGCTACACCTTC. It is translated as CASSIGAHYGYTF.

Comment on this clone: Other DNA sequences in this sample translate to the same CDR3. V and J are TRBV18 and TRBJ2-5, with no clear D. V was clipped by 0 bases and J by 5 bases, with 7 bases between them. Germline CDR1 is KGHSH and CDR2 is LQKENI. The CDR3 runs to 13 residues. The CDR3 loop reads CASSPPSRETQYF. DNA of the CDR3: TGTGCCAGCTCACCACCGTCACGGGAGACCCAGTACTTC.

CDR3 DNA sequence: TGTGCCTGGGGAAGGACAGGGGGCGTTGAGACCCAGTACTTC. It yields the protein CAWGRTGGVETQYF. This chain joins TRBV30 and TRBJ2-5; 11 nucleotides align to TRBD1. V gave up 5 bases and J gave up 5 bases; unmatched junction bases: 7. The germline V gene has CDR1 GTSNPN and CDR2 SVGIG (reference sequence). The CDR3 length is 14 residues. Full variable domain (missing parts from reference TRBV30 and TRBJ2-5): SQTIHQWPATLVQPVGSPLSLECTVEGTSNPNLYWYRQAAGRGLQLLFYSVGIGQISSEVPQNLSASRPQDRQFILSSKKLLLSDSGFYLCAWGRTGGVETQYFGPGTRLLVL.

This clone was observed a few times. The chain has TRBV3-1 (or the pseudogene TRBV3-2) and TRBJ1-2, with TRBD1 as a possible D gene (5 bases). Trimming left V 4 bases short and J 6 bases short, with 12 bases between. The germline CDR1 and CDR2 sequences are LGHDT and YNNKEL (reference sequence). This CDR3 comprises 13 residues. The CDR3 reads CASSRGEGNGYTF. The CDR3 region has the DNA TGTGCCAGCAGCCGTGGGGAGGGGAATGGCTACACCTTC.

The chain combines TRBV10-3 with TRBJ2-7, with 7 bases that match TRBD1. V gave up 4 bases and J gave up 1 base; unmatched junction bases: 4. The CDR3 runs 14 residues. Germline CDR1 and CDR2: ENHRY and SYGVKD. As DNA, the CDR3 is TGTGCCATCAGTGGGACAGGATTTTCCTACGAGCAGTACTTC. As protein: CAISGTGFSYEQYF.

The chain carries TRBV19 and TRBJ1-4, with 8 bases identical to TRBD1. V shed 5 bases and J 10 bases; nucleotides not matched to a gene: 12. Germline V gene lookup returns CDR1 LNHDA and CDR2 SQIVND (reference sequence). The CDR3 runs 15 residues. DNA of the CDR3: TGTGCCAGTAGTGCCGACAGGGGTGTAGCTGGAAAACTGTTTTTT. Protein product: CASSADRGVAGKLFF.

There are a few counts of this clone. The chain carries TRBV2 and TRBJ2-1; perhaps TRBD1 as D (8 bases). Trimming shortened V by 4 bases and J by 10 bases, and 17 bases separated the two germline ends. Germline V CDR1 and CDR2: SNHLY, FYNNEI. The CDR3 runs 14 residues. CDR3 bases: TGTGCCAGCAGTGGACAGGGGAGGGTTAGGGAGCAGTTCTTC. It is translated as CASSGQGRVREQFF.

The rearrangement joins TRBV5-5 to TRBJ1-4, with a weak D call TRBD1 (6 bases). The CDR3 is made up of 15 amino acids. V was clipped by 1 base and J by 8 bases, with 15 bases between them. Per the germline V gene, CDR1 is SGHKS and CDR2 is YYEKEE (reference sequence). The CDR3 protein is CASSLRGGAQEKLFF. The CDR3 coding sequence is TGTGCCAGCAGCTTGCGTGGGGGGGCACAGGAAAAACTGTTTTTT.

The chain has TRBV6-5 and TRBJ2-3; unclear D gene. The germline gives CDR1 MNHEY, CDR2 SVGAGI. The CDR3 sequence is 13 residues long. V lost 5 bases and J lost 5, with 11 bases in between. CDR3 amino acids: CASSTRLVDTQYF. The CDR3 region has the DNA TGTGCCAGCAGTACTCGACTTGTAGATACGCAGTATTTT.

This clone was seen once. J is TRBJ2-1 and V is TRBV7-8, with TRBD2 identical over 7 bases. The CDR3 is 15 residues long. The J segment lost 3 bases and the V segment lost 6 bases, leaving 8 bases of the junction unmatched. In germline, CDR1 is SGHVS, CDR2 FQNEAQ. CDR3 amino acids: CASRGRENVYNEQFF. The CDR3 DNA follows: TGTGCCAGCAGAGGGCGGGAGAACGTCTACAATGAGCAGTTCTTC.

CDR3 protein: CASSAWDRTLSGNTIYF. Written as DNA, the CDR3 is TGTGCCAGTAGTGCTTGGGACAGAACTCTCTCTGGAAACACCATATATTTT. J is TRBJ1-3 and V is TRBV19; 7 nucleotides match TRBD1. From germline, CDR1 is LNHDA and CDR2 SQIVND (reference sequence). V lost 5 bases to trimming and J lost 0 bases; unmatched junction nucleotides: 10. There are 17 residues in the CDR3.

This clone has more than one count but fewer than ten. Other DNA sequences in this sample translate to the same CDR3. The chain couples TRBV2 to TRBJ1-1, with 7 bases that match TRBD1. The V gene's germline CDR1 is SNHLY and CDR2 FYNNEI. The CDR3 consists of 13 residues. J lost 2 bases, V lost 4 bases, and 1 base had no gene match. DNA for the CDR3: TGTGCCAGCAGTGGACAGGGTAACACTGAAGCTTTCTTT. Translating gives CASSGQGNTEAFF. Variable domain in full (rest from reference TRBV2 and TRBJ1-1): EPEVTQTPSHQVTQMGQEVILRCVPISNHLYFYWYRQILGQKVEFLVSFYNNEISEKSEIFDDQFSVERPDGSNFTLKIRSTKLEDSAMYFCASSGQGNTEAFFGQGTRLTVV.

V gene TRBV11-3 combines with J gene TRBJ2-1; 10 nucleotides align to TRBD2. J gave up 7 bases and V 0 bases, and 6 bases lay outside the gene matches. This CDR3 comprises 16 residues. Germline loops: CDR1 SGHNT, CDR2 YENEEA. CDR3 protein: CASSLEAGGRRNEQFF. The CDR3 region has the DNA TGTGCCAGCAGCTTAGAAGCGGGAGGGCGTCGGAATGAGCAGTTCTTC. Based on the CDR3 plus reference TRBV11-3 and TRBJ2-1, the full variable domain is EAGVVQSPRYKIIEKKQPVAFWCNPISGHNTLYWYLQNLGQGPELLIRYENEEAVDDSQLPKDRFSAERLKGVDSTLKIQPAELGDSAVYLCASSLEAGGRRNEQFFGPGTRLTVL.

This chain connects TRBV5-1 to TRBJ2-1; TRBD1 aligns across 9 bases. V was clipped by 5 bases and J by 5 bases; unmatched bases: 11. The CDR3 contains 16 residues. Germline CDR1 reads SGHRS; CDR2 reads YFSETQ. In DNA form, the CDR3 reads TGCGCCAGCAGTAGGTCACCGGGACAGGGAAACAATGAGCAGTTCTTC. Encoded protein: CASSRSPGQGNNEQFF. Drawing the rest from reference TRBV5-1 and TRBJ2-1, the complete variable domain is KAGVTQTPRYLIKTRGQQVTLSCSPISGHRSVSWYQQTPGQGLQFLFEYFSETQRNKGNFPGRFSGRQFSNSRSEMNVSTLELGDSALYLCASSRSPGQGNNEQFFGPGTRLTVL.

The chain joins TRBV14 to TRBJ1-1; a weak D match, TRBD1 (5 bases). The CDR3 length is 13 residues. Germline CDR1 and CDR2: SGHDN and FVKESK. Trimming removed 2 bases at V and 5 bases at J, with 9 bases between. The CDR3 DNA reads TGTGCCAGCAGCCAACAGGGTTTTACTGAAGCTTTCTTT. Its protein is CASSQQGFTEAFF.

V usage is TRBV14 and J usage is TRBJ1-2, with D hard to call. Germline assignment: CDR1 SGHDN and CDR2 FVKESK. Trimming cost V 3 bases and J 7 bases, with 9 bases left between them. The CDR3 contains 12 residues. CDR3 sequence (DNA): TGTGCCAGCAGCCACCTTAATCGTGGCTACACCTTC. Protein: CASSHLNRGYTF. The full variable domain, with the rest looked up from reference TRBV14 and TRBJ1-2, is EAGVTQFPSHSVIEKGQTVTLRCDPISGHDNLYWYRRVMGKEIKFLLHFVKESKQDESGMPNNRFLAERTGGTYSTLKVQPAELEDSGVYFCASSHLNRGYTFGSGTRLTVV.

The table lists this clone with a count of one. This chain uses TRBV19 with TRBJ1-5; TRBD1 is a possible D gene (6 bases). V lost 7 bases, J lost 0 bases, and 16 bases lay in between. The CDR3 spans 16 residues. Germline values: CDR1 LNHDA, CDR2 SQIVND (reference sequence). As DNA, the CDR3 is TGTGCCAGTAAGAAAGGGACACAGGATAGCAATCAGCCCCAGCATTTT. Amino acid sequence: CASKKGTQDSNQPQHF. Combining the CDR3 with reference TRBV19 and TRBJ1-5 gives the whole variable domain DGGITQSPKYLFRKEGQNVTLSCEQNLNHDAMYWYRQDPGQGLRLIYYSQIVNDFQKGDIAEGYSVSREKKESFPLTVTSAQKNPTAFYLCASKKGTQDSNQPQHFGDGTRLSIL.

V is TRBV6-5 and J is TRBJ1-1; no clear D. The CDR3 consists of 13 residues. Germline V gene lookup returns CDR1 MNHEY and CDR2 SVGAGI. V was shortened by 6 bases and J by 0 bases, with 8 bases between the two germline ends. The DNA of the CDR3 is TGTGCCAGCAGAAACGGGTTGAACACTGAAGCTTTCTTT. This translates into CASRNGLNTEAFF.

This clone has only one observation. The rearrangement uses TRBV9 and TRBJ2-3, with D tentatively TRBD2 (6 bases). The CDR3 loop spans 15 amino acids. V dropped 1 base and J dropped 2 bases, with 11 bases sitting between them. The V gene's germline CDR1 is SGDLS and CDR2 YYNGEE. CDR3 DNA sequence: TGTGCCAGCAGCGTAAGGAGGGAGGCCACAGATACGCAGTATTTT. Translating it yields CASSVRREATDTQYF.

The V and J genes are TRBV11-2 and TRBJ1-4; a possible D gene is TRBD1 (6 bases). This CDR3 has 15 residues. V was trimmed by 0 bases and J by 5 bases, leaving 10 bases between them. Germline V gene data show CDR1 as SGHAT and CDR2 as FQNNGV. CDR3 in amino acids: CASSLEWTANEKLFF. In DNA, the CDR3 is TGTGCCAGCAGCTTAGAGTGGACAGCAAATGAAAAACTGTTTTTT.

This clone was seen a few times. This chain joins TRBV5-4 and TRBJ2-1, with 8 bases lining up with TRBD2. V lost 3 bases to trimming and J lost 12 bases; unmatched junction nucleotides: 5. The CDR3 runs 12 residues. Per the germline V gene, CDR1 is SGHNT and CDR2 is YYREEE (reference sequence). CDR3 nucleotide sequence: TGTGCCAGCAGCTCCCCGGGAGGGGGGCAGTTCTTC. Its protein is CASSSPGGGQFF.

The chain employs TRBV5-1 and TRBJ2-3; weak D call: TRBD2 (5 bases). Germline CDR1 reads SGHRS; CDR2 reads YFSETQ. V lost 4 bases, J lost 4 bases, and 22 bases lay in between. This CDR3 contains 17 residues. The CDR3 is CASSLGGSRSGADTQYF. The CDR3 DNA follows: TGCGCCAGCAGCCTAGGAGGAAGTCGGAGTGGCGCAGATACGCAGTATTTT.